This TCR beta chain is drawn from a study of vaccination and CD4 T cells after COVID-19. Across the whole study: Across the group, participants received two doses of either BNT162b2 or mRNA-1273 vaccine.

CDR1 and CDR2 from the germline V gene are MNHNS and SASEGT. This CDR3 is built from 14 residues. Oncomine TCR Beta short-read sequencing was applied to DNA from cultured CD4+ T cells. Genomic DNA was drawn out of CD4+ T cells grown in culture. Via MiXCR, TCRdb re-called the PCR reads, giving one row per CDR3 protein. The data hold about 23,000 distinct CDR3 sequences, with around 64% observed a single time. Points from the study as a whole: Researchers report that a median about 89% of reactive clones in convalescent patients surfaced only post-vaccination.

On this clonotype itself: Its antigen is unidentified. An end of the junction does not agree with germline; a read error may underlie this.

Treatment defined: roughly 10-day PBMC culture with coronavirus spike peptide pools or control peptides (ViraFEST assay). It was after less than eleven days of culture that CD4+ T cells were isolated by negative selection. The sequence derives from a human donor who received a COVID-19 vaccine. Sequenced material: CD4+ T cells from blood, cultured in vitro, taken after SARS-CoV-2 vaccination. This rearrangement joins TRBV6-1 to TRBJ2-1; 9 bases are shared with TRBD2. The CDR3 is CASSQAGGYNEQFF. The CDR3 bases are TGTGCCAGCAGTCAAGCGGGGGGATACAATGAGCAGTTCTTC.